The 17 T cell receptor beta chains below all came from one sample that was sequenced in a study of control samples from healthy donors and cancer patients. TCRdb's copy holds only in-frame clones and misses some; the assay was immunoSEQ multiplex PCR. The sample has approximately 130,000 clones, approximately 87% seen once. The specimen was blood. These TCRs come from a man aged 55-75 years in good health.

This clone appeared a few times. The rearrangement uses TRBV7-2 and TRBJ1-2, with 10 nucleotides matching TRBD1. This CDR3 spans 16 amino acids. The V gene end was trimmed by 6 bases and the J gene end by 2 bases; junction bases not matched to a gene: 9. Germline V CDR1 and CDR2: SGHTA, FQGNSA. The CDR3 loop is CASSMGQGTENYGYTF. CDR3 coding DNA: TGTGCCAGCAGTATGGGACAGGGGACGGAGAACTATGGCTACACCTTC.

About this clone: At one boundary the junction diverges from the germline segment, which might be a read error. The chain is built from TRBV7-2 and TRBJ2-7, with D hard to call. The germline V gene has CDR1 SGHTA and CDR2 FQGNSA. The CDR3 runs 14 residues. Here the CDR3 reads CASTLVTLSDEQYF. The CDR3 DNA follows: TGTGCCAGCACCTTAGTAACCCTCTCCGACGAGCAGTACTTC.

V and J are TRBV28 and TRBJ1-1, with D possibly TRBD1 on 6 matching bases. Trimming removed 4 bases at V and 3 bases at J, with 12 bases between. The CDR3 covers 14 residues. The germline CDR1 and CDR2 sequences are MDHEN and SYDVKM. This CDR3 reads CASSSAGGHTEAFF. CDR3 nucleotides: TGTGCCAGCAGTTCGGCGGGGGGGCACACTGAAGCTTTCTTT.

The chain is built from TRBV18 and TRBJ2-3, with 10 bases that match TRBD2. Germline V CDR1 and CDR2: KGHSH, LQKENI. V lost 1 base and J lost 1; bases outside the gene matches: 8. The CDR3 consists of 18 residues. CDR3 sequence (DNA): TGTGCCAGCTCACCACTACCAAGGACTAGCGGACGCACAGATACGCAGTATTTT. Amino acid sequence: CASSPLPRTSGRTDTQYF.

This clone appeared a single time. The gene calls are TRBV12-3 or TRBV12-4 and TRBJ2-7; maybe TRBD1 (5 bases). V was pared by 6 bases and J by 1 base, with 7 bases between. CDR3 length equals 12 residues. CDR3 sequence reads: CASRGQSYEQYF. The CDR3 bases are TGTGCCAGCAGGGGGCAGTCCTACGAGCAGTACTTC.

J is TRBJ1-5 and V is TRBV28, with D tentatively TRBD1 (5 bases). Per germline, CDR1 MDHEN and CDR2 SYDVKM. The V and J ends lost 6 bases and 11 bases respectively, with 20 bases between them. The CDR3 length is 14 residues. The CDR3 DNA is TGTGCCAGCAGCCAGGGTAGCGGCGGGGTGGCCCAGCATTTT. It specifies CASSQGSGGVAQHF.

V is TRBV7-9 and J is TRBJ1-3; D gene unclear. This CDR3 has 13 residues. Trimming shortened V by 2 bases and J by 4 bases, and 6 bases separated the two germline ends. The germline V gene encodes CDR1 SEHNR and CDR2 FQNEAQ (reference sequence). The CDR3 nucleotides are TGTGCCAGCAGCTTAAACCAGGGAAACACCATATATTTT. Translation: CASSLNQGNTIYF.

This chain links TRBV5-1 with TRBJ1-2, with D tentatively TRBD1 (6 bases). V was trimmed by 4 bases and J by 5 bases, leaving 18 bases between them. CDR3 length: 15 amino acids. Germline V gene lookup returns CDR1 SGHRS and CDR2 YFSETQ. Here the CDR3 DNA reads TGCGCCAGCAGCGCCGGGACATCAGAAGAATATGGCTACACCTTC. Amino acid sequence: CASSAGTSEEYGYTF.

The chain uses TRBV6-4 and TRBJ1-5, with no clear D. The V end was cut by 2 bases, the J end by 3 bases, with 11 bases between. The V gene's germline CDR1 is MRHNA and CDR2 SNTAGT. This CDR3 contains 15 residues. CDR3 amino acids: CASSDPGQPNQPQHF. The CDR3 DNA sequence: TGTGCCAGCAGTGACCCGGGCCAACCCAATCAGCCCCAGCATTTT.

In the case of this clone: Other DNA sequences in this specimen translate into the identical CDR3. The CDR3 here is CASSLGLAADTQYF. In DNA form, the CDR3 reads TGTGCCAGCAGCTTGGGGCTAGCGGCAGATACGCAGTATTTT. The chain has TRBV7-2 and TRBJ2-3; 7 bases align to TRBD2. This CDR3 contains 14 residues. V lost 3 bases, J lost 4 bases, and 4 bases stayed unmatched. From germline, CDR1 is SGHTA and CDR2 FQGNSA.

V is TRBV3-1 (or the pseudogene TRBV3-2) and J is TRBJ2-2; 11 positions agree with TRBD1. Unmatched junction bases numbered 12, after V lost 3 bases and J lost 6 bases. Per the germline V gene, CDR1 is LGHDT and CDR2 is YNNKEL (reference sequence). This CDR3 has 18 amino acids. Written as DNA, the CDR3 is TGTGCCAGCAGCCATTTGGGACAGGGGGTTGGTGTGTCCGGGGAGCTGTTTTTT. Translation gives CASSHLGQGVGVSGELFF.

CDR3 sequence (DNA): TGTGCCAGCAGTCATCTGACAGGGGGCAGGGAGACCCAGTACTTC. Protein sequence: CASSHLTGGRETQYF. The chain links TRBV6-5 to TRBJ2-5, with 10 bases matching TRBD1. Germline assignment: CDR1 MNHEY and CDR2 SVGAGI. The junction had 8 bases not matched to a gene; V was cut back by 5 bases and J by 5 bases. CDR3 length equals 15 residues.

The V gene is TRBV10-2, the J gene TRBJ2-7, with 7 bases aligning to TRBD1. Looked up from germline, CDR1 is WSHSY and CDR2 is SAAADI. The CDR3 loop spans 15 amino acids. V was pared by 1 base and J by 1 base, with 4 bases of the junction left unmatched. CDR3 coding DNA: TGCGCCAGCAGTGAGTTGGCAGGGGGATCCTACGAGCAGTACTTC. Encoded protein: CASSELAGGSYEQYF.

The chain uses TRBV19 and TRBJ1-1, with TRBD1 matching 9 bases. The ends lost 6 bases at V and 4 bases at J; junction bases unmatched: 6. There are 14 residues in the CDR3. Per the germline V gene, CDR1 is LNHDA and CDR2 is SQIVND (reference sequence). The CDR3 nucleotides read TGTGCCAGTAGAAGTGGACAGGGGAGCACTGAAGCTTTCTTT. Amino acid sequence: CASRSGQGSTEAFF.

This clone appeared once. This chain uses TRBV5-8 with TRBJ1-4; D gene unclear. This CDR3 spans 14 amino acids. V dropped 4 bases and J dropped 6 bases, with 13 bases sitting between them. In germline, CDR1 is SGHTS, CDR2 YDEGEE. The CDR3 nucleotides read TGTGCCAGCAGCCCCGGGGAAGTAGATGAAAAACTGTTTTTT. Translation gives CASSPGEVDEKLFF.

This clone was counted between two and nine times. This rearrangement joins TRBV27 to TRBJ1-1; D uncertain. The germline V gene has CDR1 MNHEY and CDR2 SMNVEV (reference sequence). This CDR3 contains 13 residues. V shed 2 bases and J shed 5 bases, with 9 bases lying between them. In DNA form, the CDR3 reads TGTGCCAGCAGTTTACCAGGAGGAACTGAAGCTTTCTTT. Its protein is CASSLPGGTEAFF.

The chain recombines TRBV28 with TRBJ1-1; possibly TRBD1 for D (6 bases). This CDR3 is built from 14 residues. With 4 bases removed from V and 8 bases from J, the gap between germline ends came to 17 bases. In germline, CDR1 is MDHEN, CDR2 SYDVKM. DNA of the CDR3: TGTGCCAGCAGTTCCGGGGGGGCACGGGCAGAAGCTTTCTTT. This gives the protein CASSSGGARAEAFF.